The following is a T cell receptor beta chain sequence with its context. The antigen is unknown. The V gene's germline CDR1 is MNHEY and CDR2 SVGAGI. CDR3 length equals 15 residues. V trimming: 2 bases; J trimming: 5 bases; junction bases outside the gene matches: 5. In the PCR, 60 Vbeta and 13 Jbeta primers were used. TCRdb's copy holds only in-frame clones and misses some; the assay was immunoSEQ multiplex PCR. The sample shows 85,000 to 95,000 clones, about 63% of them seen only once. Each of the donors was a healthy bone marrow donor. This entry belongs to a study of cytomegalovirus exposure and HLA in healthy donors. Points from the study as a whole: A classifier reportedly called cytomegalovirus status with high sensitivity and specificity. The study designated 160 or so TCR beta chains cytomegalovirus-associated. A later analysis found that most CMV-associated TCR beta chains appeared HLA-restricted.

The rearrangement uses TRBV6-5 and TRBJ2-7; 11 bases match TRBD1. The sequencing sample was made of PBMCs. This TCR derives from a woman in her twenties or thirties in good health and CMV-seronegative. CDR3 DNA sequence: TGTGCCAGCAGTTACATAGCGGGACAGGGGGACGAGCAGTACTTC. It translates to CASSYIAGQGDEQYF.